Listed below are T cell receptor beta chains from one sample, sequenced in a study of T cell responses to AZD1222 COVID-19 vaccine. The table came from immunoSEQ multiplex PCR; TCRdb's copy has only in-frame clones and leaves some out. Of 130,000 or so clones in the sample, 90% are singletons; the top ten hold just over 7%. The sample here was peripheral blood, taken on day 0 of AZD1222 vaccination. These receptor sequences come from an adult in good health. The CDR3 runs from the conserved cysteine through the conserved F or W. The D gene is left open where the match is weak. Clone size is shown for a subset of rows, as once, few, many or a class of expanded clone.

>TRBV6-6|TRBD1|TRBJ1-1|.
CASSTDRLTEAFF
TGTGCCAGCAGTACGGACAGGCTGACTGAAGCTTTCTTT
>TRBV7-9|TRBD1|TRBJ2-7|.
CASSLKGQGANIYEQYF
TGTGCCAGCAGCTTAAAGGGGCAGGGGGCGAATATCTACGAGCAGTACTTC
>TRBV18|.|TRBJ1-1|.
CASSSLPSGNTEAFF
TGTGCCAGCTCATCACTACCTTCAGGGAACACTGAAGCTTTCTTT
>TRBV7-9|.|TRBJ1-1|.
CASSLITGDTEAFF
TGTGCCAGCAGCCTGATCACCGGAGACACTGAAGCTTTCTTT
>TRBV24-1|.|TRBJ2-2|.
CATSDLGGRGNTGELFF
TGTGCCACCAGTGATTTAGGGGGGCGCGGAAACACCGGGGAGCTGTTTTTT
>TRBV20-1|.|TRBJ2-1|.
CSASLYNEQFF
TGCAGTGCTAGTTTATACAATGAGCAGTTCTTC
>TRBV2|TRBD1|TRBJ1-1|.
CASSRTGERNTEAFF
TGTGCCAGCAGCCGGACAGGGGAACGGAACACTGAAGCTTTCTTT
>TRBV2|.|TRBJ1-5|.
CASSEGQDSNQPQHF
TGTGCCAGCAGTGAAGGGCAGGATAGCAATCAGCCCCAGCATTTT
>TRBV7-9|.|TRBJ2-3|.
CASSDTDTQYF
TGTGCCAGCAGTGACACAGATACGCAGTATTTT
>TRBV28|.|TRBJ1-5|.
CASSSVGAGGQPQHF
TGTGCCAGCAGTTCCGTCGGGGCGGGGGGTCAGCCCCAGCATTTT
>TRBV9|TRBD2|TRBJ2-7|.
CASSPRDYTYEQYF
TGTGCCAGCAGCCCCCGGGACTACACCTACGAGCAGTACTTC
>TRBV4-3|.|TRBJ1-1|.
CASSPAGASNTEAFF
TGCGCCAGCAGCCCAGCTGGGGCTTCGAACACTGAAGCTTTCTTT
>TRBV7-2|.|TRBJ1-1|.
CASSLVGPSGENTEAFF
TGTGCCAGCAGCTTAGTGGGCCCCTCCGGGGAGAACACTGAAGCTTTCTTT
>TRBV5-6|TRBD1|TRBJ1-4|.
CASSLRMTGGHEKLFF
TGTGCCAGCAGCTTACGAATGACAGGGGGCCACGAAAAACTGTTTTTT
>TRBV6-5|.|TRBJ1-5|.
CASSPRAMWNQPQHF
TGTGCCAGCAGTCCCCGGGCTATGTGGAATCAGCCCCAGCATTTT
>TRBV6-5|.|TRBJ2-1|.
CASGNNEQFF
TGTGCCAGCGGTAACAATGAGCAGTTCTTC
>TRBV6-6|.|TRBJ1-6|.
CASRGSDTSSPLHF
TGTGCCAGCAGGGGCTCTGACACTTCTTCACCCCTCCACTTT
>TRBV15|.|TRBJ2-2|few
CATSRHVGAGTGELFF
TGTGCCACCAGCAGGCACGTGGGGGCAGGGACTGGGGAGCTGTTTTTT
>TRBV9|TRBD1|TRBJ2-1|.
CASSSRPGQGRLSNEQFF
TGTGCCAGCAGCTCAAGACCGGGACAGGGACGTTTGAGTAATGAGCAGTTCTTC
>TRBV5-5|TRBD2|TRBJ2-5|once
CASSLGLARETQYF
TGTGCCAGCAGCTTAGGACTAGCGAGAGAGACCCAGTACTTC
>TRBV12-3/TRBV12-4|.|TRBJ2-5|few
CASSLSGEGTQYF
TGTGCCAGCAGTTTATCCGGGGAAGGGACCCAGTACTTC
>TRBV19|TRBD1|TRBJ2-3|.
CATRQGGVADTQYF
TGTGCCACCCGACAGGGGGGGGTGGCAGATACGCAGTATTTT
>TRBV20-1|.|TRBJ2-7|.
CSASSQAEQYF
TGCAGTGCATCTTCCCAGGCCGAGCAGTACTTC
>TRBV2|TRBD2|TRBJ2-1|.
CASSPGTSVSYNEQFF
TGTGCCAGCAGCCCCGGGACTAGTGTATCCTACAATGAGCAGTTCTTC
>TRBV5-1|.|TRBJ2-3|.
CASSPSTSTADTQYF
TGCGCCAGCAGCCCCTCGACAAGTACGGCGGATACGCAGTATTTT
>TRBV3-1/TRBV3-2|TRBD2|TRBJ2-3|.
CASSQGRTSGTADTQYF
TGTGCCAGCAGCCAAGGCAGGACTAGCGGGACGGCAGATACGCAGTATTTT
>TRBV7-8|.|TRBJ2-3|.
CASSLTGTTDTQYF
TGTGCCAGCAGCTTAACGGGTACCACAGATACGCAGTATTTT
>TRBV15|.|TRBJ2-5|.
CATSRLVMLGTQYF
TGTGCCACCAGCAGACTAGTTATGCTTGGGACCCAGTACTTC
>TRBV24-1|.|TRBJ1-3|.
CATSDPRDPGNTIYF
TGTGCCACCAGTGATCCCCGGGACCCGGGGAACACCATATATTTT
>TRBV9|.|TRBJ2-2|.
CASSVGIGDLTGELFF
TGTGCCAGCAGCGTAGGTATAGGGGACTTAACCGGGGAGCTGTTTTTT
>TRBV7-2|.|TRBJ2-3|.
CASSPGTATDTQYF
TGTGCCAGCAGCCCCGGGACCGCCACAGATACGCAGTATTTT
>TRBV6-5|TRBD2|TRBJ2-7|.
CASTSGRAYEQYF
TGTGCCAGCACAAGCGGGAGGGCTTACGAGCAGTACTTC
>TRBV7-9|.|TRBJ2-3|.
CASLSTRGINTQYF
TGTGCCAGCTTAAGCACCAGAGGGATTAATACGCAGTATTTT
>TRBV28|.|TRBJ2-7|.
CASSLVGYEQYF
TGTGCCAGCAGTTTAGTAGGCTACGAGCAGTACTTC
>TRBV18|.|TRBJ1-1|once
CASSPMETEAFF
TGTGCCAGCTCCCCAATGGAGACTGAAGCTTTCTTT
>TRBV18|TRBD1|TRBJ2-2|.
CASSPNTGGTDGELFF
TGTGCCAGCTCACCGAATACAGGGGGAACGGACGGGGAGCTGTTTTTT
>TRBV11-2|.|TRBJ1-2|.
CASSLVRGIGYTF
TGTGCCAGCAGCTTAGTTCGGGGGATCGGCTACACCTTC
>TRBV9|.|TRBJ1-6|.
CASSVEQTNSPLHF
TGTGCCAGCAGCGTAGAACAGACCAATTCACCCCTCCACTTT
>TRBV9|.|TRBJ1-3|.
CASSVDNGNTIYF
TGTGCCAGCAGCGTAGACAATGGAAACACCATATATTTT
>TRBV7-9|.|TRBJ2-7|.
CASSLGFSYEQYF
TGTGCCAGCAGCTTAGGGTTCTCCTACGAGCAGTACTTC
>TRBV28|.|TRBJ2-6|.
CASRPATGANVLTF
TGTGCCAGCAGACCCGCGACTGGGGCCAACGTCCTGACTTTC
>TRBV28|.|TRBJ1-2|.
CASGTLVDYGYTF
TGTGCCAGTGGGACCTTAGTGGACTATGGCTACACCTTC
>TRBV5-1|TRBD2|TRBJ2-7|.
CASSLGLAGSYEQYF
TGCGCCAGCAGCTTGGGTCTAGCGGGATCCTACGAGCAGTACTTC
>TRBV4-1|TRBD2|TRBJ2-2|.
CASSRTSGRGGTGELFF
TGCGCCAGCAGTCGGACTAGCGGGAGGGGAGGGACCGGGGAGCTGTTTTTT
>TRBV7-8|TRBD2|TRBJ2-2|.
CASSLPGRTNTGELFF
TGTGCCAGCAGCTTACCCGGGAGGACGAACACCGGGGAGCTGTTTTTT
>TRBV5-4|TRBD1|TRBJ1-1|.
CASSTQGAGNTEAFF
TGTGCCAGCAGCACACAGGGGGCCGGGAACACTGAAGCTTTCTTT
>TRBV27|TRBD1|TRBJ2-1|.
CASSPRTGGLDEQFF
TGTGCCAGCAGTCCCCGGACAGGGGGCCTCGATGAGCAGTTCTTC
>TRBV6-6|.|TRBJ2-1|.
CASTYGPGAQNNEQFF
TGTGCCAGCACCTACGGCCCGGGAGCGCAAAACAATGAGCAGTTCTTC
>TRBV13|.|TRBJ2-1|once
CASSLVLGTSYNEQFF
TGTGCCAGCAGCTTAGTCTTGGGGACTTCCTACAATGAGCAGTTCTTC
>TRBV24-1|.|TRBJ2-2|.
CATSDSEGGFATGELFF
TGTGCCACCAGTGATTCGGAGGGGGGATTTGCAACCGGGGAGCTGTTTTTT
>TRBV15|.|TRBJ2-5|once
CATSRVTQETQYF
TGTGCCACCAGCAGAGTAACACAAGAGACCCAGTACTTC
>TRBV9|.|TRBJ1-1|.
CASSPPGGGTEAFF
TGTGCCAGCAGCCCCCCGGGGGGGGGCACTGAAGCTTTCTTT
>TRBV5-4|.|TRBJ2-5|.
CASSLAGTQETQYF
TGTGCCAGCAGCTTAGCCGGGACACAAGAGACCCAGTACTTC
>TRBV19|TRBD1|TRBJ1-5|.
CASSQGTGDNQPQHF
TGTGCCAGTTCCCAGGGGACAGGGGACAATCAGCCCCAGCATTTT
>TRBV7-2|.|TRBJ1-1|few
CASSSGFGTEAFF
TGTGCCAGCAGCAGCGGTTTTGGCACTGAAGCTTTCTTT
>TRBV6-5|TRBD2|TRBJ2-1|.
CASSYHTGTSGNEQFF
TGTGCCAGCAGTTACCATACCGGGACTAGCGGGAATGAGCAGTTCTTC
>TRBV27|.|TRBJ2-3|.
CASSFQGVGTDTQYF
TGTGCCAGCAGTTTTCAAGGGGTTGGAACAGATACGCAGTATTTT